This T cell receptor (beta chain) was sequenced during a study of blood T cell repertoires in COVID-19. The protocol was immunoSEQ multiplex PCR, while the TCRdb copy is restricted to in-frame clones and leaves out a portion. This sample has about 250,000 clones, with around 91% found just once. CDR1 DFQATT and CDR2 SNEGSKA come from the germline V gene (reference sequence). Trimming removed 3 bases from V and 3 bases from J, with 12 bases in between. The CDR3 contains 14 residues. This clonotype was sampled from a woman between 18 and 29 years old who had recovered from COVID-19. V gene TRBV20-1 combines with J gene TRBJ1-5; maybe TRBD1 (5 bases). Sequenced sample: PBMCs or T cells enriched from blood (not recorded which). DNA for the CDR3: TGCAGTGCTAGTTTCGGCAGGGCCAATCAGCCCCAGCATTTT. Its protein product is CSASFGRANQPQHF.